This paragraph reports one T cell receptor beta chain. The antigen is undetermined. Trimming removed 1 base at V and 0 bases at J, with 10 bases between. CDR1 is SGDLS, CDR2 YYNGEE, per germline. The CDR3 is 15 amino acids. The sample originates from a study of cytomegalovirus exposure and HLA in healthy donors. Study observations and caveats: Analysis was carried out at a later point, and it linked a missense DCLRE1C variant to TCR beta V- and J-gene trimming. Earlier findings revealed that most TCR beta V segments proved productive either about 87% or about 30% of the time.

PCR amplification relied on 60 Vbeta primers (plus 13 Jbeta primers). TCRdb's copy holds only in-frame clones and misses some; the assay was immunoSEQ multiplex PCR. Its clone listing holds some 67,000 clones. The sample was PBMCs. The genes are TRBV9 and TRBJ1-2, with D unresolved. The TCR was taken from a woman in her twenties or thirties in good health and CMV-seronegative. CDR3 in DNA: TGTGCCAGCAGCGTAACTCAACAGTCTAACTATGGCTACACCTTC. The encoded protein is CASSVTQQSNYGYTF.